This passage covers 21 T cell receptor beta chains from one sample sequenced in a study of cytomegalovirus exposure and HLA in healthy donors. The primer mix had 60 Vbeta and 13 Jbeta primers. Profiled with immunoSEQ multiplex PCR; TCRdb holds only in-frame clones, not every one. The sample lists approximately 150,000 clones; approximately 68% were seen once. The sample consisted of PBMCs. The receptors here all came from a man aged 35-49 years in good health and CMV-seronegative.

V is TRBV25-1 and J is TRBJ2-3; 8 nucleotides match TRBD1. CDR1 is MGHDK, CDR2 SYGVNS, per germline. The CDR3 has 15 amino acids. After removal of 1 base from V and 3 bases from J, the junction contained 3 bases not matched to a gene. The DNA for the CDR3 is TGTGCCAGCAGTGAATTTCGACAGGGGACAGATACGCAGTATTTT. This encodes CASSEFRQGTDTQYF.

The chain uses TRBV30 and TRBJ2-5, with TRBD2 matching 12 bases. This CDR3 is 14 amino acids long. V shed 4 bases and J 5 bases; nucleotides not matched to a gene: 5. Looked up from germline, CDR1 is GTSNPN and CDR2 is SVGIG (reference sequence). CDR3 bases: TGTGCCTGGACCCCCGGGACTAGCGGGGAGACCCAGTACTTC. Residues: CAWTPGTSGETQYF.

The table lists this clone with a few counts. This chain uses TRBV2 with TRBJ1-5; D remains unclear. The CDR3 consists of 14 residues. The germline CDR1 and CDR2 sequences are SNHLY and FYNNEI. V lost 2 bases, J lost 5 bases, and 10 bases lay in between. The CDR3 sequence: CASSEYGGHQPQHF. The CDR3 region has the DNA TGTGCCAGCAGTGAATACGGAGGCCATCAGCCCCAGCATTTT.

This chain joins TRBV5-4 and TRBJ2-7; TRBD2 matches at 14 bases. The CDR3 spans 16 residues. Germline V gene lookup returns CDR1 SGHNT and CDR2 YYREEE (reference sequence). Trimming removed 4 bases from V and 4 bases from J; junction bases left unmatched: 7. CDR3 sequence: CASSGGTSGSRYEQYF. DNA for the CDR3: TGTGCCAGCAGCGGGGGGACTAGCGGGAGTAGGTACGAGCAGTACTTC.

This clone was counted a few times. The chain carries TRBV2 and TRBJ1-4; D might be TRBD1 (6 bases). Germline V lookup: CDR1 SNHLY, CDR2 FYNNEI. Between the trimmed V and J ends, which lost 7 bases and 4 bases, there was a span of 13 bases. This CDR3 has 14 amino acids. CDR3 sequence reads: CASTATGNNEKLFF. The CDR3 coding sequence is TGTGCCAGCACCGCGACAGGAAATAATGAAAAACTGTTTTTT.

The chain is built from TRBV15 and TRBJ1-2; TRBD1 aligns across 8 bases. The V segment lost 0 bases and the J segment 2 bases; nucleotides outside the gene matches: 11. This CDR3 has 18 amino acids. From germline, CDR1 is LNHNV and CDR2 YYDKDF (reference sequence). CDR3 nucleotides: TGTGCCACCAGCAGAGATCTAAGAGACAGGGGAGCCAACTATGGCTACACCTTC. Residues: CATSRDLRDRGANYGYTF.

The chain couples TRBV5-4 to TRBJ1-4; D call uncertain. Trimming stripped 3 bases from V and 5 bases from J, with 14 bases between. The V gene's germline CDR1 is SGHNT and CDR2 YYREEE (reference sequence). This CDR3 has 15 amino acids. The DNA for the CDR3 is TGTGCCAGCAGCTCCCGCCGCGGCGGGAATGAAAAACTGTTTTTT. It is translated as CASSSRRGGNEKLFF.

J is TRBJ2-1 and V is TRBV6-1, with 9 nucleotides matching TRBD1. V lost 6 bases and J lost 10; bases outside the gene matches: 4. The CDR3 runs to 12 residues. CDR1 and CDR2 (germline): MNHNS, SASEGT. As DNA, the CDR3 is TGTGCCAGCAGGCTACAGGGGGCAGAGCAGTTCTTC. Amino acid sequence: CASRLQGAEQFF.

The V gene is TRBV14, the J gene TRBJ2-7; D may be TRBD1 (6 bases). The germline V and J ends were trimmed by 9 bases and 5 bases, with 23 bases remaining between them. CDR3 length: 15 residues. Germline V CDR1 and CDR2: SGHDN, FVKESK. The CDR3 loop reads CARPPALDSFHEQYF. The CDR3, as DNA: TGTGCCAGGCCCCCGGCTTTGGACAGTTTCCACGAGCAGTACTTC.

The chain has TRBV6-1 and TRBJ1-5, with no clear D. The CDR3 loop spans 14 amino acids. Germline CDR1 is MNHNS and CDR2 is SASEGT. The V end lost 8 bases, the J end lost 2 bases, and 13 bases lay between the germline ends. The chain's CDR3 is CASLIGIGNQPQHF. In nucleotides, the CDR3 is TGTGCCAGCCTCATCGGGATCGGCAATCAGCCCCAGCATTTT.

The genes are TRBV2 and TRBJ2-3; weak D call: TRBD2 (6 bases). V lost 6 bases and J lost 0, with 13 bases in between. Germline CDR1 and CDR2: SNHLY and FYNNEI. The CDR3 sequence is 15 residues long. The CDR3 DNA follows: TGTGCCAGCAGCGGTCTAGCGCAAAGCACAGATACGCAGTATTTT. Amino acid sequence: CASSGLAQSTDTQYF. The variable domain in full, completed from reference TRBV2 and TRBJ2-3, reads EPEVTQTPSHQVTQMGQEVILRCVPISNHLYFYWYRQILGQKVEFLVSFYNNEISEKSEIFDDQFSVERPDGSNFTLKIRSTKLEDSAMYFCASSGLAQSTDTQYFGPGTRLTVL.

The chain joins TRBV12-5 to TRBJ2-5, with a possible D match to TRBD2 (5 bases). V was cut by 1 base and J by 10 bases, with 10 bases left in between. Germline assignment: CDR1 LGHNT and CDR2 FRNRAP. This CDR3 comprises 12 residues. The CDR3 spells CASGLERVGQYF. DNA for the CDR3: TGTGCTAGTGGTTTGGAGAGGGTTGGCCAGTACTTC.

The genes are TRBV19 and TRBJ1-1, with TRBD1 identical over 8 bases. V was clipped by 8 bases and J by 9 bases; unmatched bases: 14. Looked up from germline, CDR1 is LNHDA and CDR2 is SQIVND (reference sequence). The length of the CDR3 is 14 residues. The CDR3 coding sequence is TGTGCCAGTTCAAGCTACACGACAGGGGATAAAGCTTTCTTT. This gives the protein CASSSYTTGDKAFF.

The rearrangement links TRBV7-8 to TRBJ2-7, with D maybe TRBD1 (6 bases). CDR1 and CDR2 from the germline V gene are SGHVS and FQNEAQ. This CDR3 comprises 16 residues. V gave up 5 bases and J gave up 3 bases, with 20 bases separating them. CDR3: CASSPRGQGNRYEQYF. CDR3 sequence (DNA): TGTGCCAGCAGCCCAAGAGGGCAGGGGAATCGCTACGAGCAGTACTTC.

The chain joins TRBV2 to TRBJ2-1, with 9 positions matching TRBD2. CDR1 is SNHLY, CDR2 FYNNEI, per germline. Unmatched junction bases numbered 4, after V lost 6 bases and J lost 10 bases. This CDR3 spans 12 amino acids. CDR3 region: CASRGLATEQFF. CDR3 bases: TGTGCCAGCAGGGGACTAGCTACGGAGCAGTTCTTC.

V usage is TRBV7-2 and J usage is TRBJ1-1; D possibly corresponds to TRBD1 (5 bases). The length of the CDR3 is 13 residues. The germline V and J ends were trimmed by 3 bases and 0 bases, with 5 bases remaining between them. Germline V gene data show CDR1 as SGHTA and CDR2 as FQGNSA. CDR3 coding DNA: TGTGCCAGCAGCTTGACAGTGAACACTGAAGCTTTCTTT. Its protein product is CASSLTVNTEAFF.

This chain links TRBV5-4 with TRBJ1-2; 8 positions agree with TRBD1. CDR1 and CDR2 from the germline V gene are SGHNT and YYREEE (reference sequence). This CDR3 has 14 amino acids. Trimming cost V 0 bases and J 8 bases; bases outside gene matches: 6. The CDR3 DNA reads TGTGCCAGCAGCTTGGTTGGACAGGGCAGCGGCTACACCTTC. Its protein product is CASSLVGQGSGYTF.

The gene calls are TRBV7-2 and TRBJ1-2, with 8 nucleotides matching TRBD1. This CDR3 comprises 14 residues. The V gene's germline CDR1 is SGHTA and CDR2 FQGNSA. The ends lost 5 bases at V and 7 bases at J; junction bases unmatched: 9. The CDR3: CASSPGQGWVGYTF. The CDR3 nucleotides read TGTGCCAGCAGCCCAGGACAGGGTTGGGTTGGCTACACCTTC.

The V gene is TRBV9, the J gene TRBJ2-3; the D gene is possibly TRBD2 (6 bases). The CDR3 consists of 15 residues. From germline, CDR1 is SGDLS and CDR2 YYNGEE. Trimming left V 2 bases short and J 0 bases short, with 10 bases between. The CDR3 nucleotides are TGTGCCAGCAGCGTGGGCGGGGTGAGCACAGATACGCAGTATTTT. Protein: CASSVGGVSTDTQYF. Full variable domain (rest looked up from reference TRBV9 and TRBJ2-3): DSGVTQTPKHLITATGQRVTLRCSPRSGDLSVYWYQQSLDQGLQFLIQYYNGEERAKGNILERFSAQQFPDLHSELNLSSLELGDSALYFCASSVGGVSTDTQYFGPGTRLTVL.

The chain has TRBV5-6 and TRBJ2-5; 8 bases fit TRBD2. The ends lost 0 bases at V and 8 bases at J; junction bases unmatched: 15. Per germline, CDR1 SGHDT and CDR2 YYEEEE. This CDR3 is 17 amino acids long. The CDR3 sequence: CASSLGAGEAPRRTQYF. In DNA, the CDR3 is TGTGCCAGCAGCTTGGGAGCGGGAGAAGCTCCAAGACGAACCCAGTACTTC.

The chain couples TRBV7-2 to TRBJ1-6; D is unclear. This CDR3 has 15 amino acids. V gave up 0 bases and J gave up 9 bases, with 12 bases separating them. CDR1 SGHTA and CDR2 FQGNSA come from the germline V gene. CDR3 sequence (DNA): TGTGCCAGCAGCTTAGCCGGAGTCGTCGGTTCACCCCTCCACTTT. Encoded protein: CASSLAGVVGSPLHF. The variable domain in full, with the rest retrieved from reference TRBV7-2 and TRBJ1-6, is GAGVSQSPSNKVTEKGKDVELRCDPISGHTALYWYRQSLGQGLEFLIYFQGNSAPDKSGLPSDRFSAERTGGSVSTLTIQRTQQEDSAVYLCASSLAGVVGSPLHFGNGTRLTVT.